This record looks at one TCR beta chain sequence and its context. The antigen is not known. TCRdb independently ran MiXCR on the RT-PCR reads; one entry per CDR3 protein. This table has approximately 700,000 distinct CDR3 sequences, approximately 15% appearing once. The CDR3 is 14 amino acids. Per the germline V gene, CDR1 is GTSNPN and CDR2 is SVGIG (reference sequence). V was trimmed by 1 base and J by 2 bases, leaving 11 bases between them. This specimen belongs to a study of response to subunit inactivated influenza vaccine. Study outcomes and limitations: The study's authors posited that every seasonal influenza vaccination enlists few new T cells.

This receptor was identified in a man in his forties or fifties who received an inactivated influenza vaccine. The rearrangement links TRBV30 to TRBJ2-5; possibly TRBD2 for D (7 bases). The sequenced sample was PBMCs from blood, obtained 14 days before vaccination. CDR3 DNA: TGTGCCTGGAGTGGAGGGGGAGGGCAAGAGACCCAGTACTTC. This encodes CAWSGGGGQETQYF. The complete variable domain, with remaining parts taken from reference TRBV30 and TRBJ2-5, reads SQTIHQWPATLVQPVGSPLSLECTVEGTSNPNLYWYRQAAGRGLQLLFYSVGIGQISSEVPQNLSASRPQDRQFILSSKKLLLSDSGFYLCAWSGGGGQETQYFGPGTRLLVL.